The 13 T cell receptor beta chains below all came from one sample that was sequenced in a study of PD-1 blockade in classical Hodgkin lymphoma. The method was immunoSEQ multiplex PCR; TCRdb's version includes in-frame clones alone and lacks a portion of them. The sample contains about 34,000 clones, 76% of which appear only once. Every patient experienced relapse after autologous stem cell transplantation, and brentuximab vedotin exposure varied. The sample here was peripheral blood mononuclear cells (PBMCs), taken before the second cycle of nivolumab. The receptors were sampled from a human donor with classical Hodgkin lymphoma.

Only a few counts were recorded for this clone. The J gene is TRBJ2-5, the V gene TRBV6-5; 12 positions agree with TRBD2. The CDR3 extends over 15 amino acids. Germline V CDR1 and CDR2: MNHEY, SVGAGI. J lost 5 bases, V lost 6 bases, and 7 bases had no gene match. As DNA, the CDR3 is TGTGCCAGCAGCTCTCGGACTAGCGGGGTGGAGACCCAGTACTTC. This gives the protein CASSSRTSGVETQYF.

The rearrangement links TRBV4-1 to TRBJ1-1, with no clear D. Trimming removed 1 base from V and 1 base from J, with 7 bases in between. Germline assignment: CDR1 MGHRA and CDR2 YSYEKL. This CDR3 is built from 14 residues. The CDR3 loop reads CASSQVLTNTEAFF. In DNA, the CDR3 is TGCGCCAGCAGCCAAGTACTGACGAACACTGAAGCTTTCTTT.

The chain combines TRBV4-3 with TRBJ2-2; 8 bases align to TRBD2. The CDR3 sequence is 18 residues long. The V gene end was trimmed by 1 base and the J gene end by 3 bases; junction bases not matched to a gene: 10. Looked up from germline, CDR1 is LGHNA and CDR2 is YSLEER. This chain's CDR3 is CASSQALGGGTYTGELFF. The CDR3 bases are TGCGCCAGCAGCCAAGCCCTCGGGGGGGGAACGTACACCGGGGAGCTGTTTTTT.

The sample holds one count of this clone. This chain links TRBV15 with TRBJ2-7; D remains ambiguous. Germline V CDR1 and CDR2: LNHNV, YYDKDF (reference sequence). This CDR3 contains 12 residues. Deletions cut 5 bases from V and 5 bases from J, with 10 bases between. CDR3 nucleotides: TGTGCCACCAGCGGCGGTACCCACGAGCAGTACTTC. It yields the protein CATSGGTHEQYF.

The V call is TRBV5-6, the J call TRBJ2-1; D is possibly TRBD1 (6 bases). V lost 2 bases to trimming and J lost 0 bases, with 9 bases between them. The CDR3 loop spans 15 amino acids. CDR1 and CDR2 from the germline V gene are SGHDT and YYEEEE. The CDR3 spells CASSLWTVSYNEQFF. The DNA for the CDR3 is TGTGCCAGCAGCTTATGGACAGTCTCCTACAATGAGCAGTTCTTC. The variable domain in full, with the rest retrieved from reference TRBV5-6 and TRBJ2-1, is DAGVTQSPTHLIKTRGQQVTLRCSPKSGHDTVSWYQQALGQGPQFIFQYYEEEERQRGNFPDRFSGHQFPNYSSELNVNALLLGDSALYLCASSLWTVSYNEQFFGPGTRLTVL.

This clone was detected only a few times. J is TRBJ2-6 and V is TRBV27, with TRBD1 matching over 8 bases. The germline V gene has CDR1 MNHEY and CDR2 SMNVEV (reference sequence). Trimming removed 1 base from V and 4 bases from J; junction bases left unmatched: 0. The CDR3 loop spans 15 amino acids. As DNA, the CDR3 is TGTGCCAGCAGTTTATGGACAGGGGGGGCCAACGTCCTGACTTTC. It yields the protein CASSLWTGGANVLTF.

This clone occurred a few times. The genes are TRBV11-2 and TRBJ1-1; no clear D. CDR3 length: 12 amino acids. Germline assignment: CDR1 SGHAT and CDR2 FQNNGV. V lost 3 bases, J lost 4 bases, and 6 bases lay in between. The CDR3 loop is CASSLVGTEAFF. DNA for the CDR3: TGTGCCAGCAGCTTGGTGGGCACTGAAGCTTTCTTT. The full variable domain, its missing parts supplied by reference TRBV11-2 and TRBJ1-1, is EAGVAQSPRYKIIEKRQSVAFWCNPISGHATLYWYQQILGQGPKLLIQFQNNGVVDDSQLPKDRFSAERLKGVDSTLKIQPAKLEDSAVYLCASSLVGTEAFFGQGTRLTVV.

This chain joins TRBV28 and TRBJ2-7; 9 bases line up with TRBD1. V lost 5 bases, J lost 5 bases, and 10 bases stayed unmatched. Germline V gene sequence: CDR1 MDHEN, CDR2 SYDVKM. CDR3 length equals 15 residues. The CDR3 loop is CASSPVPGQGDEQYF. CDR3 DNA sequence: TGTGCCAGCAGTCCAGTACCGGGACAGGGAGACGAGCAGTACTTC.

This clone appeared a few times. The chain recombines TRBV6-5 with TRBJ1-2; D unresolved. Looked up from germline, CDR1 is MNHEY and CDR2 is SVGAGI. The CDR3 contains 13 residues. Trimming cost V 2 bases and J 2 bases, with 6 bases left between them. For the CDR3, the DNA is TGTGCCAGCAGTTACGGGAAAAACTATGGCTACACCTTC. This translates into CASSYGKNYGYTF.

V gene TRBV15 combines with J gene TRBJ2-3; no clear D. V lost 1 base and J 1 base, leaving 12 bases between the germline ends. Germline CDR1 reads LNHNV; CDR2 reads YYDKDF (reference sequence). The CDR3 sequence is 16 residues long. CDR3 sequence reads: CATSRGVQKRTDTQYF. The CDR3 bases are TGTGCCACCAGCAGAGGCGTCCAGAAACGCACAGATACGCAGTATTTT.

The sample holds a few counts of this clone. The chain is built from TRBV5-1 and TRBJ2-5, with D perhaps matching TRBD2 (7 bases). The length of the CDR3 is 16 residues. Looked up from germline, CDR1 is SGHRS and CDR2 is YFSETQ. Trimming removed 2 bases from V and 4 bases from J, with 18 bases in between. Written as DNA, the CDR3 is TGCGCCAGCAGCTTACGAGGGGGGGCCGAGGTAGAGACCCAGTACTTC. Translating gives CASSLRGGAEVETQYF.

V gene TRBV7-9 combines with J gene TRBJ2-5; 13 bases are a match to TRBD2. This CDR3 is 18 amino acids long. With 0 bases clipped from V and 3 bases from J, the junction kept 7 bases outside the gene matches. Germline V gives CDR1 SEHNR, CDR2 FQNEAQ (reference sequence). CDR3 DNA sequence: TGTGCCAGCAGCTTAGCGCTACTAGCGGGGGGGCGAGAAGAGACCCAGTACTTC. Its protein is CASSLALLAGGREETQYF. The complete variable domain, with remaining parts taken from reference TRBV7-9 and TRBJ2-5, reads DTGVSQNPRHKITKRGQNVTFRCDPISEHNRLYWYRQTLGQGPEFLTYFQNEAQLEKSRLLSDRFSAERPKGSFSTLEIQRTEQGDSAMYLCASSLALLAGGREETQYFGPGTRLLVL.

Note on this clone: The identical CDR3 is also encoded by other nucleotide sequences in the sample. This sequence joins TRBV11-2 and TRBJ2-5; the D is unclear. V was shortened by 1 base and J by 1 base, with 4 bases between the two germline ends. Per the germline V gene, CDR1 is SGHAT and CDR2 is FQNNGV. This CDR3 is 13 amino acids long. DNA for the CDR3: TGTGCCAGCAGCTTAGGTTTCCAAGAGACCCAGTACTTC. It yields the protein CASSLGFQETQYF.